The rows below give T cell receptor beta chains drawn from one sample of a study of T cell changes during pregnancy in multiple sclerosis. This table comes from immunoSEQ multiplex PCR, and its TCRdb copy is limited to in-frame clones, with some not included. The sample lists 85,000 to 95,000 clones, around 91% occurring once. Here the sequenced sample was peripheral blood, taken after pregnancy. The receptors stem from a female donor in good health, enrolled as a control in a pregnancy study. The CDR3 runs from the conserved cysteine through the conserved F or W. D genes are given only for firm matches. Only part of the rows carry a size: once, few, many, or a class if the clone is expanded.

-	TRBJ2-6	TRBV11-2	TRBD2	CASSKREGGANVLTF	TGTGCCAGCAGCAAAAGGGAGGGGGGGGCCAACGTCCTGACTTTC
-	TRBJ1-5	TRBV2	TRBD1	CASNIQGTHQPQHF	TGTGCCAGCAATATACAGGGGACCCATCAGCCCCAGCATTTT
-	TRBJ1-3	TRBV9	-	CASSGRQSSGNTIYF	TGTGCCAGCAGCGGACGACAGAGCTCTGGAAACACCATATATTTT
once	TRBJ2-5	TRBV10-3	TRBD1	CASRDRIFQETQYF	TGTGCCTCTCGGGACAGAATCTTCCAAGAGACCCAGTACTTC
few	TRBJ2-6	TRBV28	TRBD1	CASSFHRGGANVLTF	TGTGCCAGCAGTTTCCACAGGGGTGGGGCCAACGTCCTGACTTTC
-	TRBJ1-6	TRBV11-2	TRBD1	CASSSPGQGPSSYNSPLHF	TGTGCCAGCAGCTCTCCGGGACAGGGGCCAAGCTCCTATAATTCACCCCTCCACTTT
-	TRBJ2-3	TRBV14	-	CASSHNTDTQYF	TGTGCCAGCAGCCACAACACAGATACGCAGTATTTT
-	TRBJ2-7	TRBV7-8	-	CASSLKSGSYEQYF	TGTGCCAGCAGCTTAAAGTCGGGTTCCTACGAGCAGTACTTC
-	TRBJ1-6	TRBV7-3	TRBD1	CASSLVAGQSNSPLHF	TGTGCCAGCAGCTTAGTTGCGGGACAGTCTAATTCACCCCTCCACTTT
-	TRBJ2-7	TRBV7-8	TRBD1	CASSLEGTATYEQYF	TGTGCCAGCAGCTTAGAAGGGACAGCAACCTACGAGCAGTACTTC
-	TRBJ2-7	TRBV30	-	CAWSGGAGHEQYF	TGTGCCTGGAGTGGCGGAGCAGGGCACGAGCAGTACTTC
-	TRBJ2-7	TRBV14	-	CASSRRDSLGRYEQYF	TGTGCCAGCAGCCGGAGGGACAGTCTGGGTCGCTACGAGCAGTACTTC
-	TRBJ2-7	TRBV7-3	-	CASSSDVGGYEQYF	TGTGCCAGCAGCTCGGACGTAGGAGGATACGAGCAGTACTTC
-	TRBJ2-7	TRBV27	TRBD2	CASSASSGVAYEQYF	TGTGCCAGCAGTGCATCTAGCGGGGTTGCCTACGAGCAGTACTTC
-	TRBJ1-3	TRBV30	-	CAWSGQAASGNTIYF	TGTGCCTGGAGTGGTCAGGCAGCCTCTGGAAACACCATATATTTT
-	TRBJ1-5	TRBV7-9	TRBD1	CASSLGAGGGNQPQHF	TGTGCCAGCAGCTTAGGGGCAGGGGGCGGCAATCAGCCCCAGCATTTT
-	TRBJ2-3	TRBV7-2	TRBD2	CASSQGGLATDTQYF	TGTGCCAGCAGCCAAGGGGGACTAGCGACAGATACGCAGTATTTT
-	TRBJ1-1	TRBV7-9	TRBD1	CASSLGLRQGANTEAFF	TGTGCCAGCAGCTTAGGGCTTAGACAGGGGGCGAACACTGAAGCTTTCTTT
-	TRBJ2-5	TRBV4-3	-	CASSQDIRGNRQETQYF	TGCGCCAGCAGCCAAGATATCCGGGGGAACCGACAAGAGACCCAGTACTTC
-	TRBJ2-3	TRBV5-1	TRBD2	CASSTRWTSVTVTDTQYF	TGCGCCAGCAGCACCCGATGGACTAGCGTTACCGTCACAGATACGCAGTATTTT
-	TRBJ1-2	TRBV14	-	CASSQVPGQSWGYTF	TGTGCCAGCAGCCAAGTACCGGGACAAAGCTGGGGCTACACCTTC
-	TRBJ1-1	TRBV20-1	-	CSADPSGQPFF	TGCAGTGCTGACCCCTCGGGACAACCTTTCTTT
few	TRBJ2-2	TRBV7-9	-	CASSPLWGANTGELFF	TGTGCCAGCAGCCCCCTCTGGGGCGCGAACACCGGGGAGCTGTTTTTT
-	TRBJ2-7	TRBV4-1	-	CASSQEGQAGREQYF	TGCGCCAGCAGCCAAGAAGGGCAGGCGGGAAGGGAGCAGTACTTC
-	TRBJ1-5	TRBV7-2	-	CASSLYATSDNQPQHF	TGTGCCAGCAGCTTATACGCCACATCCGACAATCAGCCCCAGCATTTT
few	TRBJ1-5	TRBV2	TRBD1	CASSQQGASNQPQHF	TGTGCCAGCAGTCAACAGGGGGCTAGCAATCAGCCCCAGCATTTT
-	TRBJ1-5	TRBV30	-	CAWSPGGGAHQPQHF	TGTGCCTGGAGTCCAGGTGGGGGGGCCCATCAGCCCCAGCATTTT
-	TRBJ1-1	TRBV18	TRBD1	CASSPQGGEAFF	TGTGCCAGCTCACCCCAGGGGGGTGAAGCTTTCTTT